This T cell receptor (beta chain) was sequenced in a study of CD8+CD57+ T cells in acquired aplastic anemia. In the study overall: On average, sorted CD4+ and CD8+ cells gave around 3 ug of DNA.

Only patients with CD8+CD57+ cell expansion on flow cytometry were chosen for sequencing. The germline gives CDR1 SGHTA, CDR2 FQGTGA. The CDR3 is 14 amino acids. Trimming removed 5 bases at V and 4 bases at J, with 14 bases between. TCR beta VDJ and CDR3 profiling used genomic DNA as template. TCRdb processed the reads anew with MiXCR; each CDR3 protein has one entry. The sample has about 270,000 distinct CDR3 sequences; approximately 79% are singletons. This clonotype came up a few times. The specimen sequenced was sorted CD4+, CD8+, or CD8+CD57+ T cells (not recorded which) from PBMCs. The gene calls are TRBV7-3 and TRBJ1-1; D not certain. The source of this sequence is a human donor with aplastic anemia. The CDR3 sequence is CASSAGIVPTEAFF. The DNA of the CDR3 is TGTGCCAGCAGCGCCGGGATAGTTCCCACTGAAGCTTTCTTT.